The clone carrying this T cell receptor beta chain was seen only once. This CDR3 is built from 16 residues. Looked up from germline, CDR1 is MNHNS and CDR2 is SASEGT. With V trimmed by 2 bases and J by 0 bases, 2 bases remained unmatched. The entry originates in a study of blood T cell repertoires in COVID-19. Original analysis: Researchers report that nucleated cell counts were estimated from reference gene primer amplification. The protocol was immunoSEQ multiplex PCR, while the TCRdb copy is restricted to in-frame clones and leaves out a portion. Clone size and the V and J calls come from that table; the DNA yielded D and trimming. The data contain a few hundred thousand clones, 70% to 90% of them seen just once; the ten biggest clones take up under 9%.

This chain joins TRBV6-1 and TRBJ1-4; 8 positions match TRBD1. This clonotype was obtained from a woman aged 70-85 years with active or convalescent COVID-19. The source material was peripheral blood. Here the CDR3 reads CASSELQGATNEKLFF. In nucleotides, the CDR3 is TGTGCCAGCAGTGAATTACAGGGGGCAACTAATGAAAAACTGTTTTTT.